Listed here is a single TCR beta chain. Its antigen is as yet unknown. This sample stems from a study of CD8 T cells in ankylosing spondylitis. General study results and limits: Previous work reported some of these motif variants in the synovial fluid and blood of reactive arthritis.

Unmatched junction bases numbered 7, after V lost 0 bases and J lost 9 bases. This CDR3 is built from 15 residues. The germline V gene encodes CDR1 LGHDT and CDR2 YNNKEL (reference sequence). One entry per CDR3 protein, called by TCRdb with MiXCR from the 5' RACE reads. The table has approximately 350,000 distinct CDR3 sequences, 20% seen once. The chain carries TRBV3-1 and TRBJ2-1, with 8 bases matching TRBD1. Sequencing was carried out using blood, either unsorted or a sorted T cell fraction (not recorded which). The TCR comes from a male donor with ankylosing spondylitis or in good health (not recorded which). CDR3 sequence: CASSQESRGRSEQFF. CDR3 sequence (DNA): TGTGCCAGCAGCCAAGAGTCCAGGGGGCGATCTGAGCAGTTCTTC.